One sample yielded the 2 T cell receptor beta chains listed below, sequenced in a study of shared clonotypes between healthy human individuals. As defined, naive CD8 cells were CD45RO-negative and positively selected for CCR7, with terminally differentiated effector memory CD45RA+ cells excluded. The protocol was immunoSEQ multiplex PCR, while the TCRdb copy is restricted to in-frame clones and leaves out a portion. The table records about 1,900,000 clones, 85% to 95% of them present only once. The sample was naive CD8+ T cells sorted from blood. The receptors come from a man aged 18 to 29 in good health.

Of note for this clone: The sample contains more than one DNA sequence encoding this CDR3. This sequence joins TRBV30 and TRBJ1-1, with a possible D match to TRBD1 (6 bases). Trimming took 4 bases from V and 0 from J, leaving 9 bases between them. This CDR3 is 13 amino acids long. The V gene's germline CDR1 is GTSNPN and CDR2 SVGIG (reference sequence). Here the CDR3 DNA reads TGTGCCTGGACCACAGGGATGAACACTGAAGCTTTCTTT. Amino acids: CAWTTGMNTEAFF. Based on the CDR3 plus reference TRBV30 and TRBJ1-1, the full variable domain is SQTIHQWPATLVQPVGSPLSLECTVEGTSNPNLYWYRQAAGRGLQLLFYSVGIGQISSEVPQNLSASRPQDRQFILSSKKLLLSDSGFYLCAWTTGMNTEAFFGQGTRLTVV.

A note on this clone: This specimen includes other DNA sequences encoding the same CDR3. The chain recombines TRBV5-1 with TRBJ2-7; possible D gene TRBD1, 7 bases. The V end was cut by 0 bases, the J end by 4 bases, with 11 bases between. The length of the CDR3 is 14 residues. CDR1 and CDR2 (germline): SGHRS, YFSETQ. In DNA, the CDR3 is TGCGCCAGCAGCTTGGAAGCAGGGGGGTACGAGCAGTACTTC. Translating it yields CASSLEAGGYEQYF.